The rows below give T cell receptor beta chains drawn from one sample of a study of cytomegalovirus exposure and HLA in healthy donors. Produced via immunoSEQ multiplex PCR; TCRdb's table is partial and in-frame only. Of 200,000 to 250,000 clones in the sample, more than 75% were seen once. The sample was PBMCs. The receptors here all came from a human donor in good health. CDR3s include the opening cysteine and the closing phenylalanine or tryptophan. Each record gives: V gene, D gene, J gene, clone size, CDR3 DNA, CDR3 protein. A D gene is named only where the DNA matches it firmly. Rows may omit the clone size; those that give it use once, few, many or a size class.

>TRBV19|TRBD2|TRBJ2-3|NA
TGTGCCACTAAATCAGTAGCGGGAGTGGTAGATACGCAGTATTTT
CATKSVAGVVDTQYF
>TRBV30|NA|TRBJ1-3|NA
TGTGCCTGGAGTGAGGGGGGGGTACGAACTGGAAACACCATATATTTT
CAWSEGGVRTGNTIYF
>TRBV7-8|TRBD1|TRBJ2-5|NA
TGTGCCAGCAGCTTTCACCGGGACAGGGGAGAGACCCAGTACTTC
CASSFHRDRGETQYF
>TRBV7-9|NA|TRBJ1-2|few
TGTGCCAGCAGCTTGGAGAGCTACGACTACACCTTC
CASSLESYDYTF
>TRBV27|TRBD1|TRBJ1-1|NA
TGTGCCAGCAGTCCCCGACAGGGGATAACTGAAGCTTTCTTT
CASSPRQGITEAFF
>TRBV5-1|TRBD2|TRBJ2-1|NA
TGCGCCAGCAGCCTGGCCGTAGCGGGAAGCTCCTACAATGAGCAGTTCTTC
CASSLAVAGSSYNEQFF
>TRBV21-1|NA|TRBJ2-5|NA
TGTGCCAGCAGCAAAGTGGTCGGCCAAGAGACCCAGTACTTC
CASSKVVGQETQYF
>TRBV27|NA|TRBJ1-1|NA
TGTGCCAGCAGTCTAACCTTTGTGGGACAACACACTGAAGCTTTCTTT
CASSLTFVGQHTEAFF
>TRBV28|NA|TRBJ1-3|NA
TGTGCCAGCAGTTTTCTGGCGGGGGGATCTGGAAACACCATATATTTT
CASSFLAGGSGNTIYF
>TRBV7-9|NA|TRBJ1-4|NA
TGTGCCAGCAGCCCCTACGCCGGGTATGAAAAACTGTTTTTT
CASSPYAGYEKLFF
>TRBV7-2|NA|TRBJ2-7|NA
TGTGCCAGCAGCCCTCCCCCCAGCTCCTACGAGCAGTACTTC
CASSPPPSSYEQYF
>TRBV27|TRBD2|TRBJ2-5|NA
TGTGCCAGCAGTCCACCGGGAGGTGTGCAAGAGACCCAGTACTTC
CASSPPGGVQETQYF
>TRBV16|TRBD1|TRBJ1-2|NA
TGTGCCAGCAGCCTGGGGACAGCCTATTATGGCTACACCTTC
CASSLGTAYYGYTF
>TRBV19|TRBD1|TRBJ1-5|NA
TGTGCCAGTAGTACCGGACAGGGGAGGACTCAGCCCCAGCATTTT
CASSTGQGRTQPQHF
>TRBV7-8|NA|TRBJ2-5|NA
TGTGCCAGCAGCTTAGTCGGGGTCCAAGAGACCCAGTACTTC
CASSLVGVQETQYF
>TRBV4-1|TRBD1|TRBJ1-2|NA
TGCGCCAGCAGCCAAGATACTACAGGGGGCTATGGCTACACCTTC
CASSQDTTGGYGYTF
>TRBV27|NA|TRBJ2-7|NA
TGTGCCAGCAGTCCCTGGGGGGACTACGAGCAGTACTTC
CASSPWGDYEQYF
>TRBV6-1|TRBD2|TRBJ2-5|NA
TGTGCCAGCAGCCCCCTGGGGGGGGGAGAGACCCAGTACTTC
CASSPLGGGETQYF
>TRBV6-1|TRBD2|TRBJ2-1|NA
TGTGCCAGCAGTTCGGGACTAGCGGGAGGAAATGAGCAGTTCTTC
CASSSGLAGGNEQFF
>TRBV10-1|TRBD2|TRBJ2-1|once
TGCGCCAGCAGTGACCCGACTAGCGGCTCGCCTAATGAGCAGTTCTTC
CASSDPTSGSPNEQFF
>TRBV12-5|TRBD2|TRBJ2-3|NA
TGTGCTAGTGGCCGCGGACTAGCCACAGATACGCAGTATTTT
CASGRGLATDTQYF
>TRBV6-1|NA|TRBJ2-5|NA
TGTGCCAGCGGAAGGGCAGGGGAGGAGACCCAGTACTTC
CASGRAGEETQYF
>TRBV9|TRBD1|TRBJ1-2|NA
TGTGCCAGCAGCGTAGGGACAGGGAGGGGCTACACCTTC
CASSVGTGRGYTF
>TRBV18|NA|TRBJ2-7|NA
TGTGCCAGCTCACCACCGGGCCAGCCCTACGAGCAGTACTTC
CASSPPGQPYEQYF
>TRBV6-5|NA|TRBJ2-7|NA
TGTGCCAGCAGTTACGGTCTGGGGGCCACCTACGAGCAGTACTTC
CASSYGLGATYEQYF